The 29 T cell receptor beta chains presented below share a single source sample, sequenced in a study of yellow fever vaccine responses in identical twins. Via MiXCR, TCRdb re-called the RT-PCR reads, giving one row per CDR3 protein. The sample carries around 2,000 distinct CDR3 sequences, about 81% recorded once. Material: T cells from blood (PBMCs), unsorted or a sorted subset (not recorded which), obtained before or after yellow fever vaccination (not recorded which). The receptor source for this set is a woman aged 18-29 years who received the yellow fever vaccine.

The rearrangement joins TRBV6-2 or TRBV6-3 to TRBJ2-7; D is possibly TRBD1 (6 bases). V lost 0 bases and J 0 bases, leaving 6 bases between the germline ends. Germline-derived CDR1 and CDR2 are MNHEY and SVGEGT. CDR3 length equals 14 residues. The CDR3 protein is CASSYSDSSYEQYV. Written as DNA, the CDR3 is TGTGCCAGCAGTTACTCGGACAGCTCCTACGAGCAGTACGTC.

The rearrangement uses TRBV7-3 and TRBJ1-1, with a tentative D call TRBD1 (5 bases). CDR3 length equals 15 residues. Germline V gene sequence: CDR1 SGHTA, CDR2 FQGTGA. V was trimmed by 2 bases and J by 0 bases, leaving 10 bases between them. This chain's CDR3 is CASSLLGAMNTEAFF. CDR3 DNA: TGTGCCAGCAGCTTATTAGGGGCCATGAACACTGAAGCTTTCTTT.

Here the CDR3 DNA reads TGTGCCAGCAGTCCGACAGGGGAGACGAACACTGAAGCTTTCTTT. This sequence encodes CASSPTGETNTEAFF. The rearrangement links TRBV28 to TRBJ1-1; 8 bases align to TRBD1. With 5 bases clipped from V and 1 base from J, the junction kept 6 bases outside the gene matches. Germline lookup yields CDR1 MDHEN and CDR2 SYDVKM. CDR3 length: 15 amino acids.

The rearrangement joins TRBV29-1 to TRBJ2-1; D might be TRBD2 (6 bases). The germline V gene encodes CDR1 SQVTM and CDR2 ANQGSEA. The CDR3 length is 12 residues. V was trimmed by 2 bases and J by 6 bases, leaving 8 bases between them. CDR3 coding DNA: TGCAGCGTTGAAACTAGCCTCAATGAGCAGTTCTTC. Protein sequence: CSVETSLNEQFF.

This chain links TRBV7-3 with TRBJ2-6; D unresolved. This CDR3 has 18 amino acids. Between the trimmed V and J ends, which lost 1 base and 2 bases, there was a span of 15 bases. CDR1 and CDR2 from the germline V gene are SGHTA and FQGTGA. The CDR3 region has the DNA TGTGCCAGCAGCTTAAGCCGGGTGTATTATACTGGGGCCAACGTCCTGACTTTC. Amino acids: CASSLSRVYYTGANVLTF. Drawing the rest from reference TRBV7-3 and TRBJ2-6, the complete variable domain is GAGVSQTPSNKVTEKGKYVELRCDPISGHTALYWYRQSLGQGPEFLIYFQGTGAADDSGLPNDRFFAVRPEGSVSTLKIQRTERGDSAVYLCASSLSRVYYTGANVLTFGAGSRLTVL.

This chain connects TRBV5-1 to TRBJ2-3, with 7 bases fitting TRBD1. Germline V CDR1 and CDR2: SGHRS, YFSETQ. This CDR3 spans 16 amino acids. V gave up 0 bases and J gave up 0 bases; unmatched junction bases: 4. This CDR3 reads CASSLEGQLSTDTQYF. CDR3 nucleotides: TGCGCCAGCAGCTTGGAGGGACAGCTTAGCACAGATACGCAGTATTTT.

The chain is built from TRBV28 and TRBJ2-7, with D possibly matching TRBD2 (6 bases). This CDR3 is 15 amino acids long. V shed 3 bases and J shed 1 base, with 13 bases lying between them. Germline loops: CDR1 MDHEN, CDR2 SYDVKM. CDR3 sequence (DNA): TGTGCCAGCAGTTTCTGGGGTAGCGGTTCCTACGAGCAGTACTTC. Translation: CASSFWGSGSYEQYF.

The chain has TRBV12-3 or TRBV12-4 and TRBJ2-1, with D possibly matching TRBD2 (5 bases). Between the trimmed V and J ends, which lost 7 bases and 1 base, there was a span of 17 bases. The CDR3 has 16 amino acids. CDR3: CASTPQGLRSYNEQFF. The CDR3 nucleotides are TGTGCCAGCACCCCCCAAGGACTCCGATCCTACAATGAGCAGTTCTTC.

V is TRBV28 and J is TRBJ2-6, with 10 bases fitting TRBD1. There are 19 residues in the CDR3. From germline, CDR1 is MDHEN and CDR2 SYDVKM. V was pared by 6 bases and J by 0 bases, with 11 bases of the junction left unmatched. The CDR3 loop reads CASSKPTGTGVSGANVLTF. In nucleotides, the CDR3 is TGTGCCAGCAGCAAACCCACCGGGACAGGGGTCTCTGGGGCCAACGTCCTGACTTTC.

The J gene is TRBJ1-2, the V gene TRBV28; D uncertain. Trimming removed 6 bases at V and 4 bases at J, with 9 bases between. The germline gives CDR1 MDHEN, CDR2 SYDVKM. This CDR3 spans 12 amino acids. The CDR3 reads CASSPRIYGYTF. In nucleotides, the CDR3 is TGTGCCAGCAGCCCCCGCATCTATGGCTACACCTTC.

The rearrangement joins TRBV28 to TRBJ1-5, with D unclear. The germline gives CDR1 MDHEN, CDR2 SYDVKM. Trimming removed 7 bases from V and 0 bases from J, with 7 bases in between. This CDR3 is built from 13 residues. The CDR3 bases are TGTGCCAGCACCTCCTCTAGCAATCAGCCCCAGCATTTT. Translating gives CASTSSSNQPQHF.

The chain combines TRBV4-3 with TRBJ2-1; D perhaps matches TRBD2 (6 bases). The CDR3 runs 17 residues. The ends were cut back, 4 bases at V and 2 bases at J, with 18 bases in the middle. Germline assignment: CDR1 LGHNA and CDR2 YSLEER. The DNA of the CDR3 is TGCGCCAGCAGCCCTACTTCTCTGGGGGGTCCCTACAATGAGCAGTTCTTC. Amino acids: CASSPTSLGGPYNEQFF.

J is TRBJ2-5 and V is TRBV13; TRBD1 agrees at 10 bases. The CDR3 runs to 14 residues. CDR1 is PRHDT, CDR2 FYEKMQ, per germline (reference sequence). After removal of 5 bases from V and 2 bases from J, the junction contained 2 bases not matched to a gene. The DNA for the CDR3 is TGTGCCAGCAGCCCGGGACAGGGGCAAGAGACCCAGTACTTC. It yields the protein CASSPGQGQETQYF.

The rearrangement joins TRBV13 to TRBJ2-3; 10 nucleotides align to TRBD1. This CDR3 is 16 amino acids long. CDR1 and CDR2 from the germline V gene are PRHDT and FYEKMQ (reference sequence). V was clipped by 5 bases and J by 5 bases; unmatched bases: 10. CDR3: CASSPKGTGEGDTQYF. CDR3 sequence (DNA): TGTGCCAGCAGCCCAAAGGGGACAGGGGAGGGAGATACGCAGTATTTT.

The chain joins TRBV5-1 to TRBJ2-7; unclear D gene. The CDR3 sequence is 13 residues long. V lost 0 bases and J 3 bases, leaving 7 bases between the germline ends. Germline V CDR1 and CDR2: SGHRS, YFSETQ. The CDR3 region has the DNA TGCGCCAGCAGCTTGGATGGCAGCTACGAGCAGTACTTC. Amino acids: CASSLDGSYEQYF.

The rearrangement joins TRBV20-1 to TRBJ2-3; D uncertain. V lost 4 bases to trimming and J lost 4 bases, with 12 bases between them. The CDR3 is 13 amino acids. Germline V gene sequence: CDR1 DFQATT, CDR2 SNEGSKA (reference sequence). CDR3 loop: CSANRPNADTQYF. The CDR3 DNA sequence: TGCAGTGCTAATCGGCCCAATGCAGATACGCAGTATTTT.

CDR3 loop: CASSLHRGSISYNEQFF. The DNA for the CDR3 is TGTGCCAGCAGCTTACACAGGGGGTCTATCTCCTACAATGAGCAGTTCTTC. This chain links TRBV11-3 with TRBJ2-1; 8 bases are shared with TRBD1. In germline, CDR1 is SGHNT, CDR2 YENEEA. The CDR3 is made up of 17 amino acids. V lost 2 bases and J lost 0; bases outside the gene matches: 6.

This chain joins TRBV6-2 or TRBV6-3 and TRBJ2-1; 15 bases map to TRBD2. The V segment lost 4 bases and the J segment 8 bases; nucleotides outside the gene matches: 3. The length of the CDR3 is 15 residues. The germline CDR1 and CDR2 sequences are MNHEY and SVGEGT. The CDR3 DNA sequence: TGTGCCAGCAGTTCCGGGACTAGCGGGAGGCATGAGCAGTTCTTC. It translates to CASSSGTSGRHEQFF.

The V and J genes are TRBV28 and TRBJ1-3; possible D gene TRBD1, 6 bases. V shed 3 bases and J shed 3 bases, with 12 bases lying between them. Germline CDR1 MDHEN, CDR2 SYDVKM. This CDR3 comprises 15 residues. The CDR3 region is CASSLDSISGNTIYF. As DNA, the CDR3 is TGTGCCAGCAGTTTGGACAGCATAAGTGGAAACACCATATATTTT.

The gene calls are TRBV7-6 and TRBJ1-1; D may be TRBD1 (5 bases). The germline CDR1 and CDR2 sequences are SGHVS and FNYEAQ. The CDR3 loop spans 16 amino acids. The V and J ends lost 0 bases and 1 base respectively, with 12 bases between them. The CDR3 here is CASSLAWGGSNTEAFF. The DNA of the CDR3 is TGTGCCAGCAGCTTAGCATGGGGGGGATCGAACACTGAAGCTTTCTTT.

The rearrangement links TRBV7-9 to TRBJ1-2; no firm D call. The V end lost 5 bases, the J end lost 3 bases, and 10 bases lay between the germline ends. CDR3 length: 13 residues. In germline, CDR1 is SEHNR, CDR2 FQNEAQ (reference sequence). CDR3 DNA sequence: TGTGCCAGCAGCCTGGGATTGGACTATGGCTACACCTTC. Its translation: CASSLGLDYGYTF.

The V call is TRBV11-3, the J call TRBJ2-3, with a possible D match to TRBD1 (6 bases). This CDR3 spans 13 amino acids. V lost 8 bases and J 3 bases, leaving 12 bases between the germline ends. Germline CDR1 SGHNT, CDR2 YENEEA. CDR3 in DNA: TGTGCCAGCGGGACCCAGGGGACAGATACGCAGTATTTT. Its translation is CASGTQGTDTQYF.

The count of this clonotype is one. The chain uses TRBV19 and TRBJ2-7, with D unclear. This CDR3 contains 14 residues. V gave up 6 bases and J gave up 0 bases, with 12 bases separating them. Germline lookup yields CDR1 LNHDA and CDR2 SQIVND (reference sequence). CDR3 protein: CASSLHLSSYEQYF. The CDR3 DNA reads TGTGCCAGTAGCCTTCACCTGAGCTCCTACGAGCAGTACTTC.

V gene TRBV20-1 combines with J gene TRBJ2-1; the match to TRBD1 covers 7 bases. Germline CDR1 and CDR2: DFQATT and SNEGSKA (reference sequence). With 3 bases clipped from V and 8 bases from J, the junction kept 13 bases outside the gene matches. This CDR3 spans 15 amino acids. Written as DNA, the CDR3 is TGCAGTGCTAGGATCAGGGGGTGGTTTAGCGATGAGCAGTTCTTC. Residues: CSARIRGWFSDEQFF.

This chain links TRBV5-6 with TRBJ2-5; tentative D call: TRBD2 (6 bases). Trimming pared 0 bases from V and 1 base from J, leaving 16 bases between. The CDR3 has 17 residues. Germline lookup yields CDR1 SGHDT and CDR2 YYEEEE. The CDR3 region is CASSLDKSGAPQETQYF. The CDR3 nucleotides read TGTGCCAGCAGCTTGGATAAGTCGGGAGCCCCCCAAGAGACCCAGTACTTC.

The chain joins TRBV7-7 to TRBJ2-5; maybe TRBD1 (5 bases). V lost 5 bases and J lost 1, with 11 bases in between. The CDR3 length is 14 residues. Germline CDR1 is SSHAT and CDR2 is FNYEAQ (reference sequence). Written as DNA, the CDR3 is TGTGCCAGCAGCCAAGACAGTTCCCAAGAGACCCAGTACTTC. Protein: CASSQDSSQETQYF.

The V gene is TRBV11-1, the J gene TRBJ1-3, with D unclear. CDR1 and CDR2 (germline): SGHAT, FQDESV (reference sequence). The CDR3 is 14 amino acids. The V end was cut by 1 base, the J end by 2 bases, with 6 bases between. The CDR3, as DNA: TGTGCCAGCAGCTTAGGGGCTGCTGGAAACACCATATATTTT. It yields the protein CASSLGAAGNTIYF.

The chain combines TRBV12-3 or TRBV12-4 with TRBJ1-1; the match to TRBD1 covers 7 bases. The CDR3 has 14 residues. The V and J ends lost 6 bases and 4 bases, in that order; junction bases with no gene match: 8. The CDR3 sequence: CASSETGWTTEAFF. The CDR3 bases are TGTGCCAGCAGCGAGACAGGGTGGACCACTGAAGCTTTCTTT.

The rearrangement links TRBV29-1 to TRBJ1-1; D is perhaps TRBD1 (6 bases). CDR1 and CDR2 (germline): SQVTM, ANQGSEA. The ends were cut back, 3 bases at V and 1 base at J, with 15 bases in the middle. The CDR3 is 15 residues long. CDR3 protein: CSVEWGRGRNTEAFF. Written as DNA, the CDR3 is TGCAGCGTTGAGTGGGGCAGGGGTCGGAACACTGAAGCTTTCTTT.